The 9 T cell receptor beta chains given below trace back to one sample, sequenced in a study of CD4 and CD8 cells across lung adenocarcinoma regions (dated by TCRdb to 2016 to 2018). Library preparation employed PCR. This sample was sequenced with a HiSeq X Ten. The public reads were run again by TCRdb, first through fastp at Q25 and then through MiXCR, and only productive beta chains were kept. Rows are combined by CDR3 protein, so each entry shows the most common genes and DNA. A total of some 18,000 distinct CDR3 sequences appear in this sample, 50% of them only once. The top ten clones comprise about a third of the sample. The specimen sequenced was CD8+ T cells from the margin of a lung tumor. Reading the label with the study, this specimen's cell subset or site is: tumor margin region. Every receptor here comes from a male donor with lung adenocarcinoma. The CD4 and CD8 labels of this study may be unreliable.

This clonotype was counted between two and nine times. This chain connects TRBV6-1 to TRBJ1-1; D is unresolved. The CDR3 consists of 13 residues. The germline V and J ends were trimmed by 2 bases and 3 bases, with 7 bases remaining between them. Germline V lookup: CDR1 MNHNS, CDR2 SASEGT. The CDR3 spells CASSELGDTEAFF. CDR3 bases: TGTGCCAGCAGTGAACTGGGAGACACTGAAGCTTTCTTT.

The chain employs TRBV20-1 and TRBJ2-1; possible D gene TRBD2, 5 bases. Germline V gene lookup returns CDR1 DFQATT and CDR2 SNEGSKA (reference sequence). This CDR3 region has 11 residues. The ends were cut back, 5 bases at V and 9 bases at J, with 11 bases in the middle. CDR3 loop: CSADYFGEQFF. The CDR3 coding sequence is TGCAGTGCTGACTACTTTGGTGAGCAGTTCTTC.

This clonotype was observed a few times. CDR3 amino acids: CAIRVGSEQFF. DNA of the CDR3: TGTGCCATCCGTGTGGGAAGTGAGCAGTTCTTC. The rearrangement links TRBV3-1 to TRBJ2-1; D not certain. The germline gives CDR1 LGHDT, CDR2 YNNKEL (reference sequence). The CDR3 spans 11 residues. Deletions cut 10 bases from V and 9 bases from J, with 13 bases between.

The CDR3 nucleotides are TGCGCCAGGGGCCAAGGGGGCCTGGGCACAGATACGCAGTACTTC. Protein: CARGQGGLGTDTQYF. The chain couples TRBV4-1 to TRBJ2-3, with 7 bases matching TRBD1. The DNA end lines up better with TRBJ2-7; the J call may be wrong. Germline V gene data show CDR1 as MGHRA and CDR2 as YSYEKL. CDR3 length: 15 amino acids.

This sequence joins TRBV24-1 and TRBJ2-1; perhaps D is TRBD1 or TRBD2 (5 bases each). The J call is in doubt because the DNA end fits TRBJ2-7 better. CDR3 length equals 13 residues. CDR1 KGHDR and CDR2 SFDVKD come from the germline V gene. CDR3 bases: TGTGCCACCAGTGATTTGCGAGGGGACGAGCAGTACTTC. Protein product: CATSDLRGDEQYF.

V is TRBV10-1 and J is TRBJ2-1, with 10 positions matching TRBD2. The CDR3 is made up of 15 amino acids. The trim removed 9 bases at V and 4 bases at J, leaving 9 bases unmatched. Germline assignment: CDR1 WNHNN and CDR2 SYGVQD (reference sequence). The CDR3 sequence is CARSVLAGSYNEQFF. The CDR3 region has the DNA TGCGCCAGGAGCGTACTAGCGGGATCGTACAATGAGCAGTTCTTC.

This clonotype was picked up a small number of times. The V gene is TRBV24-1, the J gene TRBJ2-5, with D tentatively TRBD1 or TRBD2 (5 bases each). The J call may be faulty, since TRBJ2-1 better matches the DNA end. The CDR3 sequence is 15 residues long. Germline CDR1 and CDR2: KGHDR and SFDVKD. The CDR3 spells CATSGDYPRVDEQFF. In DNA, the CDR3 is TGTGCCACCAGTGGCGACTACCCCAGGGTAGACGAGCAGTTCTTC.

The J gene is TRBJ2-5, the V gene TRBV10-3; TRBD1 agrees at 7 bases. Germline V gene lookup returns CDR1 ENHRY and CDR2 SYGVKD. The CDR3 loop spans 15 amino acids. V gave up 4 bases and J gave up 2 bases; unmatched junction bases: 7. The CDR3: CAISARTGGQETQYF. The CDR3 DNA sequence: TGTGCCATCAGTGCTAGGACAGGCGGTCAAGAGACCCAGTACTTC.

This sequence joins TRBV6-5 and TRBJ2-5; TRBD2 matches 11 bases. The DNA end is a closer match to TRBJ2-7, so the J assignment may be wrong. This CDR3 has 15 amino acids. Germline CDR1 MNHEY, CDR2 SVGAGI. The CDR3 region is CASSLAGGPGYEQYF. The DNA of the CDR3 is TGTGCCAGCAGTTTAGCGGGAGGGCCAGGGTACGAGCAGTACTTC.